Below are 9 T cell receptor beta chains sequenced from a single sample in a study of T cells expressing NK-cell markers. TCRdb re-called the 5' RACE reads; one entry per CDR3 protein, DNA not given. The listing contains 200,000 to 300,000 distinct CDR3 sequences. Sequencing was performed on blood T cells: a sorted CD56 or NKG2C T cell subset, CD4+ or CD8+ T cells, or bulk PBMC T cells (not recorded which). These receptors came from a woman aged 18 to 69 in good health.

The chain joins TRBV6-1 to TRBJ2-2; TCRdb gives TRBD1 as the D gene, but with no DNA this cannot be confirmed. Germline lookup yields CDR1 MNHNS and CDR2 SASEGT. The CDR3 is 14 residues long. The CDR3 loop is CASAGQPNTGELFF.

The V call is TRBV30, the J call TRBJ2-3; with no DNA, the TCRdb D assignment of TRBD2 cannot be verified. The CDR3 consists of 15 residues. Germline V lookup: CDR1 GTSNPN, CDR2 SVGIG (reference sequence). The CDR3 spells CAWTLPGLGTDTQYF.

V usage is TRBV4-3 and J usage is TRBJ1-5. CDR1 LGHNA and CDR2 YSLEER come from the germline V gene. This CDR3 has 15 residues. CDR3 residues: CASSQEGTVTQPQHF.

The chain recombines TRBV4-1 with TRBJ1-2; the D gene TCRdb calls, TRBD1, cannot be checked with no DNA. Germline V gene data show CDR1 as MGHRA and CDR2 as YSYEKL. The CDR3 contains 15 residues. The CDR3 region is CASSHTGTGSSGYTF.

The chain employs TRBV7-3 and TRBJ1-5; TCRdb's D call of TRBD1 is untestable without DNA. The CDR3 consists of 14 residues. Germline lookup yields CDR1 SGHTA and CDR2 FQGTGA. Here the CDR3 reads CASSASGPNQPQHF.

The chain combines TRBV11-2 with TRBJ2-2; the TCRdb call, TRBD2, lacks DNA for checking. From germline, CDR1 is SGHAT and CDR2 FQNNGV. The CDR3 has 13 amino acids. The CDR3 loop is CASSLSGPGELFF.

CDR3: CASSFAATIYGYTF. The chain uses TRBV27 and TRBJ1-2. The CDR3 consists of 14 residues. Germline V gene lookup returns CDR1 MNHEY and CDR2 SMNVEV (reference sequence).

The CDR3 sequence: CASSLGIGSYSEAFF. The chain employs TRBV5-1 and TRBJ1-1. The CDR3 totals 15 residues. Germline V gene data show CDR1 as SGHRS and CDR2 as YFSETQ.

The chain has TRBV7-2 and TRBJ1-1. The CDR3 consists of 13 residues. Germline V gene data show CDR1 as SGHTA and CDR2 as FQGNSA. This chain's CDR3 is CASSPNSASEAFF.